The 22 T cell receptor beta chains presented below share a single source sample, sequenced in a study of cytomegalovirus exposure and HLA in healthy donors. Clones were read by immunoSEQ multiplex PCR, and TCRdb kept only the in-frame ones, dropping some. The sample contains 250,000 to 350,000 clones, about nine tenths of which appear only once. Sequencing input: PBMCs. The origin of the receptors is a woman younger than 30 in good health and CMV-seronegative.

The table lists this clone with a few counts. The rearrangement joins TRBV4-3 to TRBJ2-7; the match to TRBD2 covers 13 bases. Per the germline V gene, CDR1 is LGHNA and CDR2 is YSLEER. The CDR3 length is 15 residues. Trimming cost V 4 bases and J 2 bases; bases outside gene matches: 2. DNA of the CDR3: TGCGCCAGCAGCCTGGGACTAGCGGGAACCTACGAGCAGTACTTC. Protein: CASSLGLAGTYEQYF.

The CDR3 protein is CASSLGLAGGPPYEQYF. The CDR3 coding sequence is TGTGCCAGCAGCTTAGGCCTAGCGGGAGGGCCCCCCTACGAGCAGTACTTC. The chain uses TRBV7-8 and TRBJ2-7, with 12 bases aligning to TRBD2. CDR1 SGHVS and CDR2 FQNEAQ come from the germline V gene. The CDR3 has 17 amino acids. V trimming: 1 base; J trimming: 2 bases; junction bases outside the gene matches: 6.

The rearrangement joins TRBV2 to TRBJ2-5, with TRBD1 matching 7 bases. Trimming at V came to 4 bases and at J to 4 bases, leaving 3 bases not matched to a gene. This CDR3 has 13 residues. Germline V gene data show CDR1 as SNHLY and CDR2 as FYNNEI. In nucleotides, the CDR3 is TGTGCCAGCAGTGTCAGGGGGTCAGAGACCCAGTACTTC. This gives the protein CASSVRGSETQYF. Based on the CDR3 plus reference TRBV2 and TRBJ2-5, the full variable domain is EPEVTQTPSHQVTQMGQEVILRCVPISNHLYFYWYRQILGQKVEFLVSFYNNEISEKSEIFDDQFSVERPDGSNFTLKIRSTKLEDSAMYFCASSVRGSETQYFGPGTRLLVL.

The chain employs TRBV6-1 and TRBJ1-5, with D tentatively TRBD1 (5 bases). The CDR3 runs to 15 residues. Deletions cut 3 bases from V and 2 bases from J, with 11 bases between. Germline CDR1 is MNHNS and CDR2 is SASEGT. The CDR3 DNA reads as TGTGCCAGCAGTGATGATGCGACAGGCAATCAGCCCCAGCATTTT. Translating gives CASSDDATGNQPQHF.

The V call is TRBV7-8, the J call TRBJ1-5; TRBD1 matches at 9 bases. V lost 2 bases and J lost 6; bases outside the gene matches: 8. CDR1 and CDR2 (germline): SGHVS, FQNEAQ. The CDR3 length is 16 residues. The CDR3 DNA reads TGTGCCAGCAGCTTATTACAGGGGGCTGGGGGTCAGCCCCAGCATTTT. Translation: CASSLLQGAGGQPQHF.

This chain links TRBV27 with TRBJ2-5; D ambiguous. Trimming removed 3 bases from V and 5 bases from J, with 16 bases in between. Germline CDR1 reads MNHEY; CDR2 reads SMNVEV (reference sequence). The CDR3 extends over 15 amino acids. This CDR3 is CASSFLSSGRETQYF. DNA of the CDR3: TGTGCCAGCAGTTTCTTATCTTCTGGTCGGGAGACCCAGTACTTC.

This chain uses TRBV5-4 with TRBJ2-7; the match to TRBD2 covers 10 bases. The germline V gene encodes CDR1 SGHNT and CDR2 YYREEE (reference sequence). Trimming at V came to 5 bases and at J to 4 bases, leaving 9 bases not matched to a gene. The CDR3 has 15 residues. For the CDR3, the DNA is TGTGCCAGCAGTCGAACTAGCGGGATGTCTTACGAGCAGTACTTC. It is translated as CASSRTSGMSYEQYF.

This clone was detected a few times. The chain is built from TRBV27 and TRBJ2-7; D is ambiguous. The CDR3 extends over 13 amino acids. Trimming pared 0 bases from V and 6 bases from J, leaving 9 bases between. Per the germline V gene, CDR1 is MNHEY and CDR2 is SMNVEV (reference sequence). CDR3 bases: TGTGCCAGCAGTTTATCTCCCCGGAGCGAGCAGTACTTC. Translating gives CASSLSPRSEQYF.

V and J are TRBV4-1 and TRBJ2-7; TRBD2 matches at 13 bases. The length of the CDR3 is 16 residues. Germline V lookup: CDR1 MGHRA, CDR2 YSYEKL. V dropped 1 base and J dropped 10; count of bases not matched to a gene: 10. This chain's CDR3 is CASSQVLGLAGAGQYF. The CDR3 DNA reads as TGCGCCAGCAGCCAAGTCTTAGGACTAGCGGGAGCCGGACAGTACTTC.

V gene TRBV18 combines with J gene TRBJ1-1; D is possibly TRBD1 (6 bases). Trimming removed 4 bases at V and 7 bases at J, with 10 bases between. Per the germline V gene, CDR1 is KGHSH and CDR2 is LQKENI. The CDR3 runs to 12 residues. The CDR3 DNA reads TGTGCCAGCTCACTACGGACAGATGAAGCTTTCTTT. It is translated as CASSLRTDEAFF.

V and J are TRBV5-1 and TRBJ2-2; D call uncertain. Trimming took off 4 bases at V and 8 bases at J, with 18 bases between the two ends. The CDR3 covers 15 residues. Germline V gene lookup returns CDR1 SGHRS and CDR2 YFSETQ. Here the CDR3 reads CASSIRAGSVGELFF. Here the CDR3 DNA reads TGCGCCAGCAGCATACGCGCCGGGTCCGTGGGGGAGCTGTTTTTT.

The V gene is TRBV28, the J gene TRBJ1-3; D gene unclear. Germline-derived CDR1 and CDR2 are MDHEN and SYDVKM. This CDR3 has 14 amino acids. Trimming took 6 bases from V and 0 from J, leaving 9 bases between them. CDR3 residues: CASRLPSSGNTIYF. The CDR3 coding sequence is TGTGCCAGCAGACTCCCTAGCTCTGGAAACACCATATATTTT.

This chain links TRBV4-1 with TRBJ2-1; 7 positions agree with TRBD2. Germline loops: CDR1 MGHRA, CDR2 YSYEKL. CDR3 size: 12 residues. V dropped 6 bases and J dropped 8; count of bases not matched to a gene: 4. This CDR3 reads CASRGLDYEQFF. CDR3 in DNA: TGCGCCAGCAGAGGACTAGACTATGAGCAGTTCTTC.

The gene calls are TRBV27 and TRBJ2-3; 8 bases line up with TRBD2. The length of the CDR3 is 14 residues. In germline, CDR1 is MNHEY, CDR2 SMNVEV (reference sequence). V lost 2 bases, J lost 6 bases, and 4 bases stayed unmatched. The CDR3 region has the DNA TGTGCCAGCAGTTTACGCGGGAGGAAGGATACGCAGTATTTT. Amino acid sequence: CASSLRGRKDTQYF.

The V and J genes are TRBV7-8 and TRBJ2-7, with 12 positions matching TRBD1. V dropped 3 bases and J dropped 7; count of bases not matched to a gene: 13. CDR1 is SGHVS, CDR2 FQNEAQ, per germline. The CDR3 contains 17 residues. The CDR3 region has the DNA TGTGCCAGCAGCTTGGCCACGGGACAGGGGGCAATGGGAGAGCAGTACTTC. Its translation: CASSLATGQGAMGEQYF.

V gene TRBV5-1 combines with J gene TRBJ2-7, with D uncertain. Trimming left V 0 bases short and J 4 bases short, with 11 bases between. Germline-derived CDR1 and CDR2 are SGHRS and YFSETQ. CDR3 length: 14 residues. The CDR3 DNA is TGCGCCAGCAGCTTGGATCCAGGTCCTTACGAGCAGTACTTC. Its protein product is CASSLDPGPYEQYF.

This rearrangement joins TRBV7-8 to TRBJ1-2, with a possible D match to TRBD1 (5 bases). Trimming took off 5 bases at V and 4 bases at J, with 17 bases between the two ends. Germline CDR1 is SGHVS and CDR2 is FQNEAQ. This CDR3 spans 15 amino acids. The CDR3 is CASSLGLLLGYGYTF. DNA of the CDR3: TGTGCCAGCAGCCTGGGACTTCTTCTGGGCTATGGCTACACCTTC.

The rearrangement links TRBV6-1 to TRBJ2-5, with D perhaps matching TRBD1 (7 bases). There are 14 residues in the CDR3. V was clipped by 2 bases and J by 5 bases, with 12 bases between them. Germline CDR1 reads MNHNS; CDR2 reads SASEGT. CDR3: CASSERRGRETQYF. In nucleotides, the CDR3 is TGTGCCAGCAGTGAACGGAGGGGGCGGGAGACCCAGTACTTC.

The V gene is TRBV11-2, the J gene TRBJ2-1; 11 bases map to TRBD2. CDR3 length: 15 residues. The trim removed 5 bases at V and 5 bases at J, leaving 5 bases unmatched. Germline CDR1 is SGHAT and CDR2 is FQNNGV. The CDR3 nucleotides are TGTGCCAGCAGCAGCCTAGCGGGAGGCAACAATGAGCAGTTCTTC. Translated, it gives CASSSLAGGNNEQFF.

J is TRBJ2-3 and V is TRBV7-8, with TRBD2 identical over 11 bases. The trim removed 5 bases at V and 4 bases at J, leaving 11 bases unmatched. Per the germline V gene, CDR1 is SGHVS and CDR2 is FQNEAQ. This CDR3 comprises 17 residues. The CDR3 sequence: CASSGSILAGASDTQYF. CDR3 DNA: TGTGCCAGCAGCGGCTCAATACTAGCGGGAGCCTCAGATACGCAGTATTTT.

This clone was found once. The CDR3 region has the DNA TGTGCCAGCAGTTTTTCACAGGACAGGGAGGCCTACGAGCAGTACTTC. Amino acids: CASSFSQDREAYEQYF. The chain uses TRBV27 and TRBJ2-7, with 8 bases matching TRBD1. The V gene end was trimmed by 3 bases and the J gene end by 2 bases; junction bases not matched to a gene: 9. The length of the CDR3 is 16 residues. Germline V gives CDR1 MNHEY, CDR2 SMNVEV (reference sequence).

For the CDR3, the DNA is TGCGCCAGCAGCCAAGAATGGGGGAGGACAGGGGGAAACACCGGGGAGCTGTTTTTT. Its translation is CASSQEWGRTGGNTGELFF. The chain recombines TRBV4-3 with TRBJ2-2; 10 bases are shared with TRBD1. This CDR3 has 19 amino acids. The V segment lost 0 bases and the J segment 2 bases; nucleotides outside the gene matches: 9. CDR1 and CDR2 (germline): LGHNA, YSLEER.